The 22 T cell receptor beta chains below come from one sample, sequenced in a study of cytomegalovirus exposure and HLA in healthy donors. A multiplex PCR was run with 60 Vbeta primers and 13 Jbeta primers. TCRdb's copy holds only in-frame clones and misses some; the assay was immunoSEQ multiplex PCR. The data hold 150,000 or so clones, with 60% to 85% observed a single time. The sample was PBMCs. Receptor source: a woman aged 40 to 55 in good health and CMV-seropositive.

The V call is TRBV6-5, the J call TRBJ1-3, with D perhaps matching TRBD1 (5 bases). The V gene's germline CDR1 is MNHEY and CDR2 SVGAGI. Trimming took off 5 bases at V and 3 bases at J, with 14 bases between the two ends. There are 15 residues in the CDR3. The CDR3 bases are TGTGCCAGCAGTCCCCCGGGGGGGTTTGGAAACACCATATATTTT. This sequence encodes CASSPPGGFGNTIYF.

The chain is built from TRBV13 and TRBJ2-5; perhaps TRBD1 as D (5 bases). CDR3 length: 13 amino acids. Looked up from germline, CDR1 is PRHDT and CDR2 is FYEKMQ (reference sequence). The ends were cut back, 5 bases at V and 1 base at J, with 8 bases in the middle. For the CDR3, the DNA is TGTGCCAGCAGCCACAGGAGCCAAGAGACCCAGTACTTC. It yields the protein CASSHRSQETQYF.

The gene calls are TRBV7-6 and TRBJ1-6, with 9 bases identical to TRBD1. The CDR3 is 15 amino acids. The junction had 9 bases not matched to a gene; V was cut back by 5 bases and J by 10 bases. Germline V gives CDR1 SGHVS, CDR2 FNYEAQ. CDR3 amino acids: CASSPPGQGHSPLHF. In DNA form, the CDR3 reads TGTGCCAGCAGCCCCCCGGGACAGGGCCACTCACCCCTCCACTTT.

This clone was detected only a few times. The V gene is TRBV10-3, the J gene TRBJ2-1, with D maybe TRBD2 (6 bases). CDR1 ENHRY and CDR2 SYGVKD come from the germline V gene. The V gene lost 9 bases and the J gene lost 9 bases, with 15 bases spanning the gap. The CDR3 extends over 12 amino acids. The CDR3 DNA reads TGTGCCATACGGCCCCCCGGGGGTGAGCAGTTCTTC. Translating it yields CAIRPPGGEQFF.

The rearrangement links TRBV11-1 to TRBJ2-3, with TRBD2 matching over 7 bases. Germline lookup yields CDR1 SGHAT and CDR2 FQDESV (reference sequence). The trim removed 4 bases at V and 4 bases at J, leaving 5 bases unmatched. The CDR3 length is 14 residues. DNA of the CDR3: TGTGCCAGCAGCTCCCGGGGGGTGGCAGATACGCAGTATTTT. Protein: CASSSRGVADTQYF.

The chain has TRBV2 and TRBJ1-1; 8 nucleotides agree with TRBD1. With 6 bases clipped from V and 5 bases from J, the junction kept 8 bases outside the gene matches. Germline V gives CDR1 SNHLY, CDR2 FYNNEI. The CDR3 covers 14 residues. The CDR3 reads CASRGLTGVTEAFF. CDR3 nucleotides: TGTGCCAGCAGGGGACTGACAGGGGTTACTGAAGCTTTCTTT.

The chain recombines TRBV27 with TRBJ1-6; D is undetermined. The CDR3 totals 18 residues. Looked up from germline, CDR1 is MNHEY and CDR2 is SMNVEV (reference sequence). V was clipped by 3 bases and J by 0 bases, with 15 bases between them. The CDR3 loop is CASSFTASHSSYNSPLHF. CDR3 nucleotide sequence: TGTGCCAGCAGTTTCACAGCTTCTCATAGCTCCTATAATTCACCCCTCCACTTT.

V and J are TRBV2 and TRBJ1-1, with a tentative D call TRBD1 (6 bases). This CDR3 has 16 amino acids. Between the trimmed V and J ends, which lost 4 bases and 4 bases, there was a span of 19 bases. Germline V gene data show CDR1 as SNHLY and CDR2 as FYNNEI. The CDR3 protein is CASSATGGLLSTEAFF. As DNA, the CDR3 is TGTGCCAGCAGTGCGACGGGGGGGCTGTTATCCACTGAAGCTTTCTTT.

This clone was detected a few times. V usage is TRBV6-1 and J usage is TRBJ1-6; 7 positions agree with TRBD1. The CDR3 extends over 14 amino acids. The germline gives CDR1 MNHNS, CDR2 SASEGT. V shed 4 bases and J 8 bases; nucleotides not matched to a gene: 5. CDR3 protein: CASSVRDRDSPLHF. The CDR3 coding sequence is TGTGCCAGCAGTGTACGGGACAGAGATTCACCCCTCCACTTT.

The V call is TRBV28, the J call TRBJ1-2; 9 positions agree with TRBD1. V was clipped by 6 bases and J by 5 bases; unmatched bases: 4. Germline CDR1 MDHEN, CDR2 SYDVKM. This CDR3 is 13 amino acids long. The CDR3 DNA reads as TGTGCCAGCAGCGGTGGGACAGGGTATGGCTACACCTTC. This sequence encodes CASSGGTGYGYTF.

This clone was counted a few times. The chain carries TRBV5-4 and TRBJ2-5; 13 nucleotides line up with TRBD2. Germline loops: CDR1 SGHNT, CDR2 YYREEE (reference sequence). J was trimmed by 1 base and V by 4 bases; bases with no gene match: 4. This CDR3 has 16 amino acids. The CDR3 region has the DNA TGTGCCAGCAGCCGGACTAGCGGGGGCCTCCAAGAGACCCAGTACTTC. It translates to CASSRTSGGLQETQYF. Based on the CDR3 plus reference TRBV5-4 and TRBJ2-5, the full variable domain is ETGVTQSPTHLIKTRGQQVTLRCSSQSGHNTVSWYQQALGQGPQFIFQYYREEENGRGNFPPRFSGLQFPNYSSELNVNALELDDSALYLCASSRTSGGLQETQYFGPGTRLLVL.

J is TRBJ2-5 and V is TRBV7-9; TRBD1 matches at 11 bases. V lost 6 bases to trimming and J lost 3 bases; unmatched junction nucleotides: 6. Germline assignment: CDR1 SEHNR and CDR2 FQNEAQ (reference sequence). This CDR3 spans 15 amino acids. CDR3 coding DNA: TGTGCCAGCAGTTCCGGGACAGGGGGGAAAGAGACCCAGTACTTC. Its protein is CASSSGTGGKETQYF.

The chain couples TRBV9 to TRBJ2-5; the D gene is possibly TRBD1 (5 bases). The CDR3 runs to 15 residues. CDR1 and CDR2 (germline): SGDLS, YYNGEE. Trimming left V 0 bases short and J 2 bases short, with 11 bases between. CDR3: CASSVVGLEQETQYF. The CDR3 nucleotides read TGTGCCAGCAGCGTAGTGGGGCTGGAACAAGAGACCCAGTACTTC.

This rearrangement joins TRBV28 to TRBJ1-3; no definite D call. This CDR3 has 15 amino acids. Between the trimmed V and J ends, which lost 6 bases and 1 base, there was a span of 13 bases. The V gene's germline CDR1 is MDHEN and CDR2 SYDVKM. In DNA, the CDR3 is TGTGCCAGCAGATCTTCCGGTGGTTCTGGAAACACCATATATTTT. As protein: CASRSSGGSGNTIYF. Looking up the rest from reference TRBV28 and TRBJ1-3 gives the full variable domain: DVKVTQSSRYLVKRTGEKVFLECVQDMDHENMFWYRQDPGLGLRLIYFSYDVKMKEKGDIPEGYSVSREKKERFSLILESASTNQTSMYLCASRSSGGSGNTIYFGEGSWLTVV.

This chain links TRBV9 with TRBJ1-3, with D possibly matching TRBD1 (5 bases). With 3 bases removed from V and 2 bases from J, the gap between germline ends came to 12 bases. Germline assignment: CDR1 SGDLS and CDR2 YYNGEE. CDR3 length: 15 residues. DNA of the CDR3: TGTGCCAGCAGCGCCTCCGGAGGGGCTGGAAACACCATATATTTT. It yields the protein CASSASGGAGNTIYF.

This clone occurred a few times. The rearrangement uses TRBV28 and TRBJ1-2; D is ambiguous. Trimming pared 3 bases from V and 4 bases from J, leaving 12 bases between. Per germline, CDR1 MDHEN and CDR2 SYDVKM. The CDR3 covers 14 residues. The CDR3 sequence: CASSLELGRYGYTF. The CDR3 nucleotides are TGTGCCAGCAGTTTGGAGCTTGGCCGCTATGGCTACACCTTC.

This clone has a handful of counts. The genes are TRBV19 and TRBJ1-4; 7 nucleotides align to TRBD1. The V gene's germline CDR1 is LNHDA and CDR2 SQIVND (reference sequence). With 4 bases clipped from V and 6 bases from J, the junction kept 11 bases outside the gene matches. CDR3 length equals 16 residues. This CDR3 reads CASSTQKTGLDEKLFF. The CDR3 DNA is TGTGCCAGTAGTACCCAGAAGACAGGGCTTGATGAAAAACTGTTTTTT.

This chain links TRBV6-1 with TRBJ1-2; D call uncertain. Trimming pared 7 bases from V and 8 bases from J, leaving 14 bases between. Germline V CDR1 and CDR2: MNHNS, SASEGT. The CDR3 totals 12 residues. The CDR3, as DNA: TGTGCCAGCAAACGGGAAAGCTGGGGCTACACCTTC. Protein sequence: CASKRESWGYTF.

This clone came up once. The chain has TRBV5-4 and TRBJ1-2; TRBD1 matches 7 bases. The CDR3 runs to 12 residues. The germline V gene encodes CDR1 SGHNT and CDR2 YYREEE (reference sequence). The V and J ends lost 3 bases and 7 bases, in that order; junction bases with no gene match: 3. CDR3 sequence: CASSWAGGGYTF. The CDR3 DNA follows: TGTGCCAGCAGCTGGGCAGGGGGTGGCTACACCTTC. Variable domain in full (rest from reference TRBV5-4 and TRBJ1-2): ETGVTQSPTHLIKTRGQQVTLRCSSQSGHNTVSWYQQALGQGPQFIFQYYREEENGRGNFPPRFSGLQFPNYSSELNVNALELDDSALYLCASSWAGGGYTFGSGTRLTVV.

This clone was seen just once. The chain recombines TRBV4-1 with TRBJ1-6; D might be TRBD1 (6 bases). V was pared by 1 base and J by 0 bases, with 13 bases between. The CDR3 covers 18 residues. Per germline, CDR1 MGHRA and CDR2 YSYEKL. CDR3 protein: CASSQVGGARSYNSPLHF. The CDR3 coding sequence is TGCGCCAGCAGCCAAGTCGGGGGGGCCCGCTCCTATAATTCACCCCTCCACTTT.

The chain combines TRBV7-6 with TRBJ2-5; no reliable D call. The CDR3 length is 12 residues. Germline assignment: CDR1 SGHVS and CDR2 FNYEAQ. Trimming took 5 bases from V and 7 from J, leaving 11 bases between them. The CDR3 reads CASSPSSVTQYF. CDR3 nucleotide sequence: TGTGCCAGCAGCCCGTCGTCGGTGACCCAGTACTTC.

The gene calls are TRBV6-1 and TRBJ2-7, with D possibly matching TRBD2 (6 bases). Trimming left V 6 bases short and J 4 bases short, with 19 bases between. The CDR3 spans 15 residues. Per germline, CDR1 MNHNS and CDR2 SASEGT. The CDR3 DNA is TGTGCCAGCAGAGCCGACACGGGAGTGAGTTACGAGCAGTACTTC. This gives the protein CASRADTGVSYEQYF.